The clone carrying this TCR beta chain was recorded at least ten times. Its antigen is unidentified. The CDR3 spans 13 residues. Germline assignment: CDR1 KGHDR and CDR2 SFDVKD. V shed 3 bases and J shed 6 bases, with 11 bases lying between them. The data were taken from a study of T cells in Graves' hyperthyroidism and ophthalmopathy. Findings and limits, study-wide: Patients with ophthalmopathy were separated from those with stable hyperthyroidism by a 13 V-J model.

RNA transcripts yielded amplified TCR beta CDR3 regions. First-round RT-PCR with HTBI primers amplified the TCR CDR3 region. TCRdb recomputed calls from the multiplex PCR reads with MiXCR, one row per CDR3 protein. This table has fewer than 300,000 distinct CDR3 sequences, around 25% appearing once. The rearrangement joins TRBV24-1 to TRBJ2-7; no firm D call. The sequenced sample consisted of blood. The receptor's source is a man in his forties with Graves' hyperthyroidism that later progressed to Graves' ophthalmopathy. In nucleotides, the CDR3 is TGTGCCACCAGTGATCGTTCCTTGGGCGAGCAGTACTTC. This translates into CATSDRSLGEQYF.